This TCR beta chain came from a study of blood T cell repertoires in COVID-19. Whole-study context: T cells, B-cell-depleted T cells, or PBMCs supplied cDNA or gDNA.

This CDR3 comprises 16 residues. V dropped 0 bases and J dropped 0 bases, with 10 bases sitting between them. Looked up from germline, CDR1 is SGHRS and CDR2 is YFSETQ. Under the authors' procedure: Amplified reference gene primers provided the basis for estimating nucleated cell counts. Sequencing was performed with immunoSEQ multiplex PCR; in TCRdb, only in-frame clones are kept and a portion is missing. V and J calls and clone size are those listed in that table; D and trimming were worked out from the DNA. This sample carries about 220,000 clones, 80% to 85% of them seen once, and the ten largest clones take more than 2.5%.

Material: peripheral blood. The rearrangement joins TRBV5-1 to TRBJ1-5, with a possible D match to TRBD1 (5 bases). This receptor was taken from a woman aged 25 to 39 who had recovered from COVID-19. The CDR3 nucleotides are TGCGCCAGCAGCTTGGGGGGCAGAAATAGCAATCAGCCCCAGCATTTT. Amino acids: CASSLGGRNSNQPQHF.